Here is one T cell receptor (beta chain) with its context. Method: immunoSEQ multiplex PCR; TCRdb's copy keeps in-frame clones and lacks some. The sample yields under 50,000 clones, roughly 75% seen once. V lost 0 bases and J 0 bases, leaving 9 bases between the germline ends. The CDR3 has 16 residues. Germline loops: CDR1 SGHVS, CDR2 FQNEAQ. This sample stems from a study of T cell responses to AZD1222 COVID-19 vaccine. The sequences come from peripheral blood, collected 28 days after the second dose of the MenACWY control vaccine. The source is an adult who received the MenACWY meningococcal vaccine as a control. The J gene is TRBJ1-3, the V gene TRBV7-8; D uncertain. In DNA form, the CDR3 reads TGTGCCAGCAGCTTAGCTGGACGGTCCTCTGGAAACACCATATATTTT. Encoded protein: CASSLAGRSSGNTIYF.